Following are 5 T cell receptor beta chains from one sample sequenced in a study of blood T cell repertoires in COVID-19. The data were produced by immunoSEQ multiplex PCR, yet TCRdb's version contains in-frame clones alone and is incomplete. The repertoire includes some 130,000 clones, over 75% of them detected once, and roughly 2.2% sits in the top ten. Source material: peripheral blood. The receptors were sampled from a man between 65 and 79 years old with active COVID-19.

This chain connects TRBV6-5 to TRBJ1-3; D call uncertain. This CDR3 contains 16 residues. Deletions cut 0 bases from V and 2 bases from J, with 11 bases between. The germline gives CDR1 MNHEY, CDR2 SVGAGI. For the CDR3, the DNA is TGTGCCAGCAGTTACTCCAGGCCCTCCGCTGGAAACACCATATATTTT. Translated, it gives CASSYSRPSAGNTIYF.

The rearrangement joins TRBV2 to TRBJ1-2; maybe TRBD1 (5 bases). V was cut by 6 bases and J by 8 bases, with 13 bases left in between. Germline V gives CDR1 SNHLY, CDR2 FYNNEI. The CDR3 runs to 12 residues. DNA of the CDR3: TGTGCCAGCAGACTAGCGGGGGGAGGCTACACCTTC. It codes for CASRLAGGGYTF.

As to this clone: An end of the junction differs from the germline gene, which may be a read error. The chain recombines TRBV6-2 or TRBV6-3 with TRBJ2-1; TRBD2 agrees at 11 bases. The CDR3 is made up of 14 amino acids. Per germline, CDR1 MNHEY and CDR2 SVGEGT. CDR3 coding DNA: TGTGCCAGCAGCTACTATAGCGGGAGGGATGAGCAGTTCTTC. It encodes CASSYYSGRDEQFF.

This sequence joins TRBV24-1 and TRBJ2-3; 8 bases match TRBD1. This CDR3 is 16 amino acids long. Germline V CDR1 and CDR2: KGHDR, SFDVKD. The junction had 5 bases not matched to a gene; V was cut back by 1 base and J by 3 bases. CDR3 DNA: TGTGCCACCAGTGATTTTGTCAGGGGGCGAACAGATACGCAGTATTTT. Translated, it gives CATSDFVRGRTDTQYF.

CDR3 sequence reads: CASSHPGTATYEQYF. CDR3 DNA sequence: TGCGCCAGCAGCCACCCCGGGACAGCAACCTACGAGCAGTACTTC. The J gene is TRBJ2-7, the V gene TRBV4-1; the match to TRBD1 covers 7 bases. Unmatched junction bases numbered 7, after V lost 3 bases and J lost 2 bases. Looked up from germline, CDR1 is MGHRA and CDR2 is YSYEKL. CDR3 size: 15 residues.